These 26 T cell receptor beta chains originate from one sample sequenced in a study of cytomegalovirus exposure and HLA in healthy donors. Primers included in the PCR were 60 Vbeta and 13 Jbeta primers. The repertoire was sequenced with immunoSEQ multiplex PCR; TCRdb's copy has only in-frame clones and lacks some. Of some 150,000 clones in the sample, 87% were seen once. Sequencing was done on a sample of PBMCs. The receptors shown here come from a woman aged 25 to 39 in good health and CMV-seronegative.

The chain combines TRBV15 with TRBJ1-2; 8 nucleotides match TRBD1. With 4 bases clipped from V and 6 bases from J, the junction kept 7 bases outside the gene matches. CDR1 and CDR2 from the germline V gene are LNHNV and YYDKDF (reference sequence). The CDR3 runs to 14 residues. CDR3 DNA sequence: TGTGCCACCAGCAAAGGACAGGGAACCAATGGCTACACCTTC. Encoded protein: CATSKGQGTNGYTF.

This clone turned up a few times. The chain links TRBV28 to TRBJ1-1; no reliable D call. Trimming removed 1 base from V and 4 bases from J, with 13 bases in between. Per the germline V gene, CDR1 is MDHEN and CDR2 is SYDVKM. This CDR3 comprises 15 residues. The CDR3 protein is CASSLLSGMGTEAFF. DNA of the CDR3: TGTGCCAGCAGTTTATTGTCAGGAATGGGCACTGAAGCTTTCTTT.

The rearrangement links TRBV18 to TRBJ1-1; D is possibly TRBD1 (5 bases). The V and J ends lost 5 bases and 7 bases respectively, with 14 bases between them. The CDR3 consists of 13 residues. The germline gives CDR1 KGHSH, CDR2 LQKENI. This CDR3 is CASSSLGTNEAFF. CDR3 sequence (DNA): TGTGCCAGCTCATCCTTAGGGACTAATGAAGCTTTCTTT.

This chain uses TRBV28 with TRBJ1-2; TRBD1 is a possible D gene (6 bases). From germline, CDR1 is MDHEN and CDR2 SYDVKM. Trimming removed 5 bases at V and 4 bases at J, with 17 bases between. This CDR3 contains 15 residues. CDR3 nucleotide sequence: TGTGCCAGCAGTGCCCCCCACAGGGCGGGCTATGGCTACACCTTC. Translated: CASSAPHRAGYGYTF.

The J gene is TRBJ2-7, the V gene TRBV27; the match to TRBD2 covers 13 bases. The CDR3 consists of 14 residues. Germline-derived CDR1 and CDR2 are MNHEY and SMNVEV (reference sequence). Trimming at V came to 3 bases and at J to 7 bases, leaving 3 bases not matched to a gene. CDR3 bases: TGTGCCAGCAGTTTCCGGGGACTAGCGGGGGAGCAGTACTTC. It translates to CASSFRGLAGEQYF.

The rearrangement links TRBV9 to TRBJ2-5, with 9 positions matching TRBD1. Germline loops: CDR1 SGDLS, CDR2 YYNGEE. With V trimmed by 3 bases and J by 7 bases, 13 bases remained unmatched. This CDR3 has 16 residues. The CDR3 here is CASSGEQGARVGTQYF. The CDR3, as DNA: TGTGCCAGCAGCGGTGAACAGGGGGCAAGGGTAGGGACCCAGTACTTC.

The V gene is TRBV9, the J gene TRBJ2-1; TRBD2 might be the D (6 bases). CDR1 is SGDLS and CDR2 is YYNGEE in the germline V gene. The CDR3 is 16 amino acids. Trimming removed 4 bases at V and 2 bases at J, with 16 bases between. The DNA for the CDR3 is TGTGCCAGCAGCCCCCTCCCGGAGGGAGCCTACAATGAGCAGTTCTTC. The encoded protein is CASSPLPEGAYNEQFF.

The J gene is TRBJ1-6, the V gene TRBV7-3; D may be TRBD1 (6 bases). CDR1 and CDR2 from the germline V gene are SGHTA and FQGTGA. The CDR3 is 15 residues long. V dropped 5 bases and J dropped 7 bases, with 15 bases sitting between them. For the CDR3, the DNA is TGTGCCAGCAGCCCCCTTCCGAGGGGGAATTCACCCCTCCACTTT. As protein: CASSPLPRGNSPLHF.

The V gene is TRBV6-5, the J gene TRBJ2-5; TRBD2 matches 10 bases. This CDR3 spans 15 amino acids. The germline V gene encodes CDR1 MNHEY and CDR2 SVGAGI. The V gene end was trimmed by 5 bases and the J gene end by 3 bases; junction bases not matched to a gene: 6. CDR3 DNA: TGTGCCAGCAGTGTGGAACTAGCGGGAAAAGAGACCCAGTACTTC. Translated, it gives CASSVELAGKETQYF.

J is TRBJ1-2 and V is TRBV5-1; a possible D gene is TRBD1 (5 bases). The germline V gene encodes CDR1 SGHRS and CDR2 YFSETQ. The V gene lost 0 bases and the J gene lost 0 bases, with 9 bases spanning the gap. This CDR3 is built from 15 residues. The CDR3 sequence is CASSLGGGTNYGYTF. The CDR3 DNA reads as TGCGCCAGCAGCTTGGGCGGGGGAACTAACTATGGCTACACCTTC.

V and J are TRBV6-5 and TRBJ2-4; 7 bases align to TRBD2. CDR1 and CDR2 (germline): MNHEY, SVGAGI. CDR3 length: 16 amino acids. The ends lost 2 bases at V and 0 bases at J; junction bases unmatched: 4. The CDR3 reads CASSYGRELAKNIQYF. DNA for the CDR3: TGTGCCAGCAGTTACGGGCGGGAGCTAGCCAAAAACATTCAGTACTTC.

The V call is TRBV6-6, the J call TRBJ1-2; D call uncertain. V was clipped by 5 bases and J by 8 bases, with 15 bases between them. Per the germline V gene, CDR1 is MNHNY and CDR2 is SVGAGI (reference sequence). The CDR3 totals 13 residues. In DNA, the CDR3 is TGTGCCAGCAGTGCCGGCCCCCGGGTCGGCTACACCTTC. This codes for CASSAGPRVGYTF.

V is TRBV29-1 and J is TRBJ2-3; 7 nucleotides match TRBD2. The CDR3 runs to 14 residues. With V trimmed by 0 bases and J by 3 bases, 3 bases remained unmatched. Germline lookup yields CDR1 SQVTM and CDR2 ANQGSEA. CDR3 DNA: TGCAGCGTTGAAGATGGAGCGGGGACAGATACGCAGTATTTT. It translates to CSVEDGAGTDTQYF.

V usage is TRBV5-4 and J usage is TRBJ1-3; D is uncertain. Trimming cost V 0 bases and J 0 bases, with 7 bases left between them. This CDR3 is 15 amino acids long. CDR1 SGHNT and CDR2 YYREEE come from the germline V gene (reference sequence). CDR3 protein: CASSLGLDSGNTIYF. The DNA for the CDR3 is TGTGCCAGCAGCTTGGGACTTGACTCTGGAAACACCATATATTTT.

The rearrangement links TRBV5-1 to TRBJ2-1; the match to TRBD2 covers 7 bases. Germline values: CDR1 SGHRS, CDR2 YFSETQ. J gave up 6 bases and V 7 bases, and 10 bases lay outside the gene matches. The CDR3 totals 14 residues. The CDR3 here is CASWFGLGRNEQFF. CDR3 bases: TGCGCCAGCTGGTTCGGACTAGGCCGCAATGAGCAGTTCTTC.

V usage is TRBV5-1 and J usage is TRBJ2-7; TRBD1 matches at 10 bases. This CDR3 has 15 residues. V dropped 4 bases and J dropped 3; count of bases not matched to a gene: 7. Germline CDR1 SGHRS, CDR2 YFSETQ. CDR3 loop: CASSLGTGEIYEQYF. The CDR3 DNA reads TGCGCCAGCAGCCTAGGGACAGGGGAGATCTACGAGCAGTACTTC.

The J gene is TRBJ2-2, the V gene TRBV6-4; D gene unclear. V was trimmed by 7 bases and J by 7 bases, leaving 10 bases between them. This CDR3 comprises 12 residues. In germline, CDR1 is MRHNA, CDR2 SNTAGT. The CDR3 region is CASMGVSGELFF. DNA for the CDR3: TGTGCCAGCATGGGCGTAAGCGGGGAGCTGTTTTTT.

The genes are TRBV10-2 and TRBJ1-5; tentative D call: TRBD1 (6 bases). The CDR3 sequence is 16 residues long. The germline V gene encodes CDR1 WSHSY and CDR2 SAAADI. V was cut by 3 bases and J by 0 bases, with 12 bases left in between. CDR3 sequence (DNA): TGCGCCAGCAGTGATATCAGGGGCTATAGCAATCAGCCCCAGCATTTT. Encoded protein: CASSDIRGYSNQPQHF.

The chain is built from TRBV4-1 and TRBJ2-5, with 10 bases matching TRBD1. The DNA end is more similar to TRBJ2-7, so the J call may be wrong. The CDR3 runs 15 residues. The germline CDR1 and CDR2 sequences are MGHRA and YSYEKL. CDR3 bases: TGCGCCAGCAGCGAGAGAGGGACAGGGGAGTACGAGCAGTACTTC. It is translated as CASSERGTGEYEQYF.

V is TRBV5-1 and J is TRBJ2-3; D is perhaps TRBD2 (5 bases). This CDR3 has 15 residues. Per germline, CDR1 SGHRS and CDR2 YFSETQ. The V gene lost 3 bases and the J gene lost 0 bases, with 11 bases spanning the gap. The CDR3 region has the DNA TGCGCCAGCAGCTCCCTACTAGGGAGCACAGATACGCAGTATTTT. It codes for CASSSLLGSTDTQYF.

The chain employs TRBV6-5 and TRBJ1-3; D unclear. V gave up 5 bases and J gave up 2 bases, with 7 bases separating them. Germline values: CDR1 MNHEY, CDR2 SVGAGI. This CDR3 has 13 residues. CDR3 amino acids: CASSTAPGNTIYF. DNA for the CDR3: TGTGCCAGCAGTACCGCGCCTGGAAACACCATATATTTT.

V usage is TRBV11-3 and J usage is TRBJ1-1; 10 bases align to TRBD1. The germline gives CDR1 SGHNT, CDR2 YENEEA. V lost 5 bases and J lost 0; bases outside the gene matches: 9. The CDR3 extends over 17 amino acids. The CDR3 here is CASSQFTTGGVNTEAFF. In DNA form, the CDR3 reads TGTGCCAGCAGCCAATTCACGACAGGGGGCGTGAACACTGAAGCTTTCTTT. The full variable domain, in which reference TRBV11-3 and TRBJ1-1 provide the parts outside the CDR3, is EAGVVQSPRYKIIEKKQPVAFWCNPISGHNTLYWYLQNLGQGPELLIRYENEEAVDDSQLPKDRFSAERLKGVDSTLKIQPAELGDSAVYLCASSQFTTGGVNTEAFFGQGTRLTVV.

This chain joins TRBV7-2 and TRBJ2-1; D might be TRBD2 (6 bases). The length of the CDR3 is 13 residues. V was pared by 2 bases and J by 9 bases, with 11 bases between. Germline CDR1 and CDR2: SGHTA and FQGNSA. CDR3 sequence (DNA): TGTGCCAGCAGCTTAAGCGGGCAGGGTGAGCAGTTCTTC. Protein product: CASSLSGQGEQFF.

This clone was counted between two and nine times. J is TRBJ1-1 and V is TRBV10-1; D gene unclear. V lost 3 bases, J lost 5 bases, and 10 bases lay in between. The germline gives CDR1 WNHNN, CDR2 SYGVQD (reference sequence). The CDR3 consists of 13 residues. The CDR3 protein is CASSEGSRTEAFF. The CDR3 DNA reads TGCGCCAGCAGTGAAGGATCGAGGACTGAAGCTTTCTTT.

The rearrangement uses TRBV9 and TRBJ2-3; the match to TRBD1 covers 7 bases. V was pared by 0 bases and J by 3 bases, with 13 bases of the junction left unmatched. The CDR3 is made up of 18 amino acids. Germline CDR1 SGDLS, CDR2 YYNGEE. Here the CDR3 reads CASSVASKRTGKTDTQYF. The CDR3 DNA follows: TGTGCCAGCAGCGTAGCCTCGAAGAGGACAGGCAAAACAGATACGCAGTATTTT.

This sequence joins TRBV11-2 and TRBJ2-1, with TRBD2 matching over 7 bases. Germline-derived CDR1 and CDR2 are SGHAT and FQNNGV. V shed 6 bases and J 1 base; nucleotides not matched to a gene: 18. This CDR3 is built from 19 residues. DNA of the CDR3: TGTGCCAGCAGGAGAATTGGGGGGAGGGCCGGACGGTCCTACAATGAGCAGTTCTTC. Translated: CASRRIGGRAGRSYNEQFF.